This T cell receptor beta chain was documented in a study of blood T cell repertoires in COVID-19. Study summary: Samples representing acute and convalescent COVID-19 were sourced from the United States, Italy and Spain. Sources were T cells, B-cell-depleted T cells, or PBMCs; the material itself was cDNA or gDNA.

As originally analysed: Reference gene primers were amplified, and this amplification served to estimate nucleated cell counts. Measured with immunoSEQ multiplex PCR; TCRdb has only the in-frame clones, and not every one. V and J calls and clone size are copied from that table; D and trimming were computed from the DNA. In the table there are over 100,000 clones, about 79% of which are singletons. This clone has only one observation. Germline assignment: CDR1 SNHLY and CDR2 FYNNEI. The CDR3 sequence is 15 residues long. With 4 bases removed from V and 5 bases from J, the gap between germline ends came to 12 bases.

Material: peripheral blood. This TCR was recovered from a woman aged 80 or older with acute or convalescent COVID-19. This chain links TRBV2 with TRBJ1-6; no firm D call. CDR3 residues: CASSAGRGNNSPLHF. The CDR3 nucleotides are TGTGCCAGCAGTGCTGGGCGGGGAAATAATTCACCCCTCCACTTT.